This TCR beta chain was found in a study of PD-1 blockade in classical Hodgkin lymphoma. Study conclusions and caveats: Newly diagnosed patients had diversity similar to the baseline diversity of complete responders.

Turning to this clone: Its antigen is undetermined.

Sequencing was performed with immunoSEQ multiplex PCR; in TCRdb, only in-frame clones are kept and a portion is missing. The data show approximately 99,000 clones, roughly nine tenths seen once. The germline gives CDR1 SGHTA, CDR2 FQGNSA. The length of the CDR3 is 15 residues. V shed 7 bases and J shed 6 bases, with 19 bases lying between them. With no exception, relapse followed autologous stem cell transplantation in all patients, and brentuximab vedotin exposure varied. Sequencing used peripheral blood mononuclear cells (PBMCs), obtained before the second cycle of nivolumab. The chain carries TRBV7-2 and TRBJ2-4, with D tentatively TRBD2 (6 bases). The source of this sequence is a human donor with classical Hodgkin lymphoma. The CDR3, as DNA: TGTGCCAGCACCTCCCCGAAGGAGGGTTTAAACATTCAGTACTTC. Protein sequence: CASTSPKEGLNIQYF.